Shown below are 4 T cell receptor beta chains from a single sample sequenced in a study of identical twins. TCRdb re-analysed the 5' RACE reads in MiXCR, keeping a single row per CDR3 protein. The sample lists 700,000 or so distinct CDR3 sequences, roughly 8% occurring once. A further study also used this sample, focusing on yellow fever vaccine responses in identical twins.

The specimen sequenced was PBMCs. The receptors derive from a woman aged 18-30 years in good health.

This clonotype came up a few times. The chain joins TRBV2 to TRBJ2-7; D is undetermined. Germline CDR1 is SNHLY and CDR2 is FYNNEI. The V end lost 10 bases, the J end lost 6 bases, and 13 bases lay between the germline ends. This CDR3 contains 11 residues. CDR3 sequence: CAIARRGEQYF. CDR3 sequence (DNA): TGTGCCATAGCTCGTCGTGGCGAGCAGTACTTC.

This clonotype was found a few times. V gene TRBV2 combines with J gene TRBJ1-1; D remains ambiguous. Germline CDR1 is SNHLY and CDR2 is FYNNEI. V was pared by 10 bases and J by 8 bases, with 11 bases between. This CDR3 has 10 residues. The CDR3 DNA follows: TGTGCCACCTTAGATTTAGAAGCTTTCTTT. Translating gives CATLDLEAFF.

This clonotype occurred a few times. The chain couples TRBV12-3 or TRBV12-4 to TRBJ2-3, with 13 bases that match TRBD2. The V segment lost 4 bases and the J segment 0 bases; nucleotides outside the gene matches: 10. The CDR3 contains 19 residues. The CDR3 reads CASSSTPGLAGPSTDTQYF. The CDR3 region has the DNA TGTGCCAGCAGTTCCACCCCGGGACTAGCGGGGCCCAGCACAGATACGCAGTATTTT.

The rearrangement links TRBV7-6 to TRBJ2-3; no firm D call. Trimming removed 6 bases at V and 6 bases at J, with 13 bases between. Germline V gene lookup returns CDR1 SGHVS and CDR2 FNYEAQ. The length of the CDR3 is 13 residues. Here the CDR3 DNA reads TGTGCCAGCAGTCAAAATGGTGGCGATACGCAGTATTTT. It codes for CASSQNGGDTQYF.